This TCR beta chain was found in a study of CD8 T cells in Susac syndrome. Regarding the study as a whole: Peak Susac CD8+ clonal expansion occurred in TEMRA cells and active patients.

Random hexamers were used to reverse transcribe an amount of about 0.45 to 1 ug RNA. An immunoSEQ multiplex PCR generated amplified TCR beta CDR3 products spanning 54 Vbeta and 13 Jbeta. One entry per CDR3 protein results from TCRdb running MiXCR on the immunoSEQ multiplex PCR reads. The sample has 70,000 to 100,000 distinct CDR3 sequences; about 95% are singletons. This clonotype was seen a single time. What it binds is unknown. Trimming removed 5 bases at V and 7 bases at J, with 17 bases between. The CDR3 spans 15 residues. Per the germline V gene, CDR1 is MDHEN and CDR2 is SYDVKM. Sequencing of TCR beta was performed on blood CD8+ and CD4+ T cells.

Material for sequencing was CD8+ T cells from PBMCs. V usage is TRBV28 and J usage is TRBJ2-2; D is unclear. The sequence was obtained from a human donor with Susac syndrome. CDR3 in amino acids: CASSPRAPNGGELFF. The CDR3 nucleotides are TGTGCCAGCAGTCCACGGGCCCCGAACGGCGGGGAGCTGTTTTTT.